Reported below is one T cell receptor beta chain. The antigen it binds to is not known. The record has no base qualities; no much larger clone is one base away. The entry originates in a study of response to subunit inactivated influenza vaccine (dated by TCRdb to about 2018). For context, the study as a whole: Deep quantitative profiling of the T cell receptor repertoire was used in the study to follow responses to a trivalent subunit inactivated influenza vaccine.

The library came from RT-PCR. This sample was sequenced with an Illumina HiSeq 2500. In-frame beta chains were kept once TCRdb had trimmed the public reads at Q25 with fastp and called clones with MiXCR. Rows with a matching CDR3 protein are joined into one entry that keeps the most common DNA and genes. This sample lists fewer than 800,000 distinct CDR3 sequences; approximately 15% were detected once. The top ten hold roughly 12% of the sample. General study outcomes and caveats: The authors suggested that each seasonal influenza vaccination may recruit only a limited number of new T cells.

The germline ends are 10 bases apart after V is trimmed by 4 bases and J by 3 bases. Sequences SNHLY (CDR1) and FYNNEI (CDR2) are obtained from the germline V gene. The CDR3 contains 13 residues, cysteine and phenylalanine counted. Only the CDR3 part of the read is kept: 39 bases, read in frame from the first base. The sequence was obtained from a man aged 50-60 years who received an inactivated influenza vaccine. Donor details come from another sample of the same person, matched by shared clones. Recombination linked TRBV2 to TRBJ2-7; the D segment cannot be called with confidence. Source: PBMCs from blood, taken 11 to 12 days after vaccination. The DNA sequence is given as TGTGCCAGCAGTGTGTCAGACAACTACGAGCAGTACTTC. This gives the protein CASSVSDNYEQYF. Beyond the CDR3, the reference TRBV2 and TRBJ2-7 genes provide the residues; the full variable domain reads: EPEVTQTPSHQVTQMGQEVILRCVPISNHLYFYWYRQILGQKVEFLVSFYNNEISEKSEIFDDQFSVERPDGSNFTLKIRSTKLEDSAMYFCASSVSDNYEQYFGPGTRLTVT.